Presented here are 15 T cell receptor beta chains from one specimen sequenced in a study of graft-versus-host responses after intestinal transplantation. Sequencing was performed with immunoSEQ multiplex PCR; in TCRdb, only in-frame clones are kept and a portion is missing. The top ten clones hold 10% to 15% of a sample with 14,000 to 15,000 clones, around three fifths of them seen once. Tissue from the graft was processed to free its intraepithelial and lamina propria lymphocytes. The sequences come from ileum tissue, collected 524 days after transplant. The origin of the receptors is a human patient who received an intestinal transplant, so some T cells may come from the graft donor.

This clone was observed a single time. The CDR3 DNA follows: TGTGCCTGGAGTGCGGGGAGCGGGGAGCTGTTTTTT. Protein product: CAWSAGSGELFF. The rearrangement joins TRBV30 to TRBJ2-2; D possibly corresponds to TRBD2 (5 bases). V lost 1 base and J 7 bases, leaving 7 bases between the germline ends. Germline lookup yields CDR1 GTSNPN and CDR2 SVGIG (reference sequence). CDR3 size: 12 residues.

This rearrangement joins TRBV19 to TRBJ1-6; perhaps TRBD1 as D (6 bases). CDR3 length: 16 residues. The V gene's germline CDR1 is LNHDA and CDR2 SQIVND (reference sequence). The germline V and J ends were trimmed by 10 bases and 5 bases, with 21 bases remaining between them. The CDR3 spells CATSPQGREDNSPLHF. The CDR3 nucleotides are TGTGCCACTTCTCCCCAGGGGAGGGAGGATAATTCACCCCTCCACTTT.

The chain combines TRBV2 with TRBJ2-3, with a tentative D call TRBD1 (6 bases). Germline assignment: CDR1 SNHLY and CDR2 FYNNEI. V lost 6 bases and J lost 0, with 10 bases in between. The length of the CDR3 is 14 residues. The CDR3 nucleotides are TGTGCCAGCAGGAGGACAGCTAGCACAGATACGCAGTATTTT. Protein sequence: CASRRTASTDTQYF.

The CDR3 reads CATLRDRGAGANVLTF. CDR3 nucleotide sequence: TGTGCCACCCTCCGGGACAGGGGGGCTGGGGCCAACGTCCTGACTTTC. The chain joins TRBV10-3 to TRBJ2-6; TRBD1 aligns across 11 bases. The CDR3 is made up of 16 amino acids. Germline trimming cut 10 bases from V and 2 bases from J; bases unmatched to any gene: 7. The germline gives CDR1 ENHRY, CDR2 SYGVKD.

This clone was observed a few times. This chain links TRBV6-5 with TRBJ1-4, with 7 bases matching TRBD1. The CDR3 covers 13 residues. Germline loops: CDR1 MNHEY, CDR2 SVGAGI. Losses at the gene ends were 5 bases for V and 8 bases for J; bases not matched to a gene: 5. The CDR3 sequence: CASSRQGREKLFF. The CDR3 DNA reads as TGTGCCAGCAGTCGACAGGGTCGAGAAAAACTGTTTTTT.

The chain's CDR3 is CASSLAGAHHGYTF. The CDR3 DNA is TGTGCCAGCAGCTTAGCAGGGGCCCACCATGGCTACACCTTC. The chain joins TRBV7-2 to TRBJ1-2; D might be TRBD1 (5 bases). From germline, CDR1 is SGHTA and CDR2 FQGNSA. V gave up 0 bases and J gave up 6 bases, with 11 bases separating them. This CDR3 has 14 amino acids. Filled out from reference TRBV7-2 and TRBJ1-2, the complete variable domain reads GAGVSQSPSNKVTEKGKDVELRCDPISGHTALYWYRQSLGQGLEFLIYFQGNSAPDKSGLPSDRFSAERTGGSVSTLTIQRTQQEDSAVYLCASSLAGAHHGYTFGSGTRLTVV.

The chain has TRBV6-5 and TRBJ2-3; 8 nucleotides line up with TRBD1. Germline V gene lookup returns CDR1 MNHEY and CDR2 SVGAGI. This CDR3 region has 13 residues. J was trimmed by 8 bases and V by 6 bases; bases with no gene match: 7. This chain's CDR3 is CASSQGATITQYF. For the CDR3, the DNA is TGTGCCAGCAGCCAGGGGGCCACGATTACGCAGTATTTT.

In its sample, this clone was seen a few times. The V call is TRBV27, the J call TRBJ1-3, with a weak D call TRBD1 (5 bases). V was clipped by 2 bases and J by 2 bases, with 7 bases between them. The CDR3 covers 14 residues. Germline lookup yields CDR1 MNHEY and CDR2 SMNVEV (reference sequence). CDR3 nucleotides: TGTGCCAGCAGTTTACAGGGCCCTGGAAACACCATATATTTT. Translating gives CASSLQGPGNTIYF.

J is TRBJ1-6 and V is TRBV19; perhaps TRBD1 as D (6 bases). The germline V gene has CDR1 LNHDA and CDR2 SQIVND (reference sequence). The CDR3 contains 14 residues. V was cut by 3 bases and J by 8 bases, with 11 bases left in between. CDR3 DNA sequence: TGTGCCAGTAGTATTCAGGGGAAGGATTCACCCCTCCACTTT. This sequence encodes CASSIQGKDSPLHF.

The chain employs TRBV30 and TRBJ2-1; no definite D call. The V gene lost 3 bases and the J gene lost 1 base, with 7 bases spanning the gap. The germline V gene has CDR1 GTSNPN and CDR2 SVGIG (reference sequence). This CDR3 is built from 13 residues. The CDR3 reads CAWRSLSYNEQFF. In DNA, the CDR3 is TGTGCCTGGAGGTCGCTATCCTACAATGAGCAGTTCTTC.

A few counts support this clone. The gene calls are TRBV6-6 and TRBJ1-1, with TRBD1 identical over 8 bases. Germline V gives CDR1 MNHNY, CDR2 SVGAGI (reference sequence). Germline trimming cut 1 base from V and 3 bases from J; bases unmatched to any gene: 1. The CDR3 loop spans 14 amino acids. The CDR3 DNA reads as TGTGCCAGCAGTTACTTGACAGGGGACACTGAAGCTTTCTTT. Translated, it gives CASSYLTGDTEAFF.

In its sample, this clone was seen once. The J gene is TRBJ1-2, the V gene TRBV6-5, with TRBD1 matching over 7 bases. Looked up from germline, CDR1 is MNHEY and CDR2 is SVGAGI. The CDR3 contains 15 residues. V trimming: 6 bases; J trimming: 4 bases; junction bases outside the gene matches: 11. CDR3 DNA sequence: TGTGCCAGCAGAAAAACAGGGGAAAGAAGCTATGGCTACACCTTC. Translation gives CASRKTGERSYGYTF.

This clone was recorded a few times. The V call is TRBV6-5, the J call TRBJ1-1, with D unclear. This CDR3 has 13 residues. CDR1 and CDR2 from the germline V gene are MNHEY and SVGAGI. V was shortened by 4 bases and J by 4 bases, with 10 bases between the two germline ends. CDR3 sequence: CASSSGEVTEAFF. In nucleotides, the CDR3 is TGTGCCAGCAGTTCTGGGGAGGTCACTGAAGCTTTCTTT.

The J gene is TRBJ2-1, the V gene TRBV5-6; perhaps TRBD2 as D (6 bases). The V end lost 2 bases, the J end lost 4 bases, and 25 bases lay between the germline ends. CDR1 and CDR2 (germline): SGHDT, YYEEEE. The CDR3 runs 19 residues. CDR3 protein: CASSFHPTHSGLRYNEQFF. The CDR3 DNA is TGTGCCAGCAGCTTTCATCCGACCCATTCGGGACTGAGGTACAATGAGCAGTTCTTC.

This clone has just a few counts. This sequence joins TRBV6-4 and TRBJ2-1; 11 positions agree with TRBD1. Unmatched junction bases numbered 9, after V lost 6 bases and J lost 8 bases. Germline values: CDR1 MRHNA, CDR2 SNTAGT. This CDR3 comprises 15 residues. As DNA, the CDR3 is TGTGCCAGCAGCCCCGGGACAGGGGGTTTCGATGAGCAGTTCTTC. The encoded protein is CASSPGTGGFDEQFF.